This entry features one TCR beta chain sequence. A modified ARM-PCR protocol with three rounds of nested PCR amplified TCRbeta. TCRdb ran MiXCR on the multiplex PCR reads and lists one entry per CDR3 protein. In the table there are around 79,000 distinct CDR3 sequences, approximately 77% of which are singletons. No cell sorting was done before RNA was extracted from the tissue. This record belongs to a study of tumor and adjacent non-tumor tissue in lung cancer. This CDR3 has 16 amino acids. J lost 12 bases, V lost 9 bases, and 23 bases had no gene match. The material sequenced was lung tumor tissue. This chain joins TRBV12-3 or TRBV12-4 and TRBJ2-3; 8 bases match TRBD1. The receptor was isolated from a woman aged 40-49 years with non-small cell lung cancer. CDR3 residues: CARSPVVAWGTGTQYF. CDR3 DNA sequence: TGTGCCAGGAGTCCCGTGGTAGCCTGGGGGACAGGTACACAGTATTTT.